This is a list of T cell receptor beta chains from one sample in a study of T cells in Graves' hyperthyroidism and ophthalmopathy. TCRdb recomputed calls from the multiplex PCR reads with MiXCR, one row per CDR3 protein. Of a few hundred thousand distinct CDR3 sequences listed, approximately 25% are singletons. Sequencing was done on a sample of blood. These receptors came from a man aged 50 to 59 with Graves' hyperthyroidism. CDR3s include the opening cysteine and the closing phenylalanine or tryptophan. D genes are given only for firm matches. Rows give clone size only sometimes, using once, few, many, or a class for an expanded clone.

cdr3_nt	cdr3_aa	d_call	v_call	j_call	clone_size
TGTGCCAGCAGCTCCCTTGATCAGCCCCAGCATTTT	CASSSLDQPQHF	NA	TRBV5-6	TRBJ1-5	NA
TGCAGCGTTGAACGAGGGGGCGGTGAGCAGTACTTC	CSVERGGGEQYF	TRBD1	TRBV29-1	TRBJ2-7	few
TGTGCCACCAGCATAGGGACAGAAGAGACCCAGTACTTC	CATSIGTEETQYF	TRBD1	TRBV15	TRBJ2-5	few
TGCAGTGCTGCCGGGGGTAGCGGTCGATCCTACAATGAGCAGTTCTTC	CSAAGGSGRSYNEQFF	NA	TRBV20-1	TRBJ2-1	few
TGTGCCAGCAGAAAAACAGGGTTATACGAGCAGTACTTC	CASRKTGLYEQYF	NA	TRBV7-2	TRBJ2-7	NA
TGTGCCAGCAGCGTATCCCCCCTAGCGGGAGGGCCTCGACTGCAGTATTTT	CASSVSPLAGGPRLQYF	TRBD2	TRBV9	TRBJ2-3	few
TGTGCCAGCAGTGAGACCCATAGCTCCTACAATGAGCAGTTCTTC	CASSETHSSYNEQFF	NA	TRBV6-1	TRBJ2-1	few
TGTGCCAGCAGCCCAAGCGGTAGCAGCTCCTACAATGAGCAGTTCTTC	CASSPSGSSSYNEQFF	NA	TRBV7-3	TRBJ2-1	many
TGTGCCAGCAGCTTAGAGGGACAGGGGCTTGGTGAGCAGTACTTC	CASSLEGQGLGEQYF	TRBD1	TRBV11-2	TRBJ2-7	NA
TGTGCCAGCAGCTTGGAAACAGGGCACTCTGGAAACACCATATATTTT	CASSLETGHSGNTIYF	NA	TRBV11-2	TRBJ1-3	NA
TGCGCCAGCAGCTTGGTTCCAGCGGGAGGCGGAGAGACCCAGTACTTC	CASSLVPAGGGETQYF	TRBD2	TRBV5-1	TRBJ2-5	NA
TGTGCCAGCAGCTCCCAACTAGCGGGAGCGGAAGAGCAGTTCTTC	CASSSQLAGAEEQFF	TRBD2	TRBV5-4	TRBJ2-1	NA
TGTGCCAGCAGCGAAACTAAAGGGATTACTGAAGCTTTCTTT	CASSETKGITEAFF	NA	TRBV12-3/TRBV12-4	TRBJ1-1	few
TGCGCCAGCAGCCTAGGATCCCACGGGAATGAGCAGTTCTTC	CASSLGSHGNEQFF	NA	TRBV5-1	TRBJ2-1	many
TGCAGTGCTGTTTACAGGGGGGCGGGGACTGAAGCTTTCTTT	CSAVYRGAGTEAFF	TRBD1	TRBV20-1	TRBJ1-1	few
TGTGCTAGTGGCCATGGACTGGGGACCTACGAGCAGTACTTC	CASGHGLGTYEQYF	NA	TRBV12-5	TRBJ2-7	NA
TGTGCCAGCAGCCAAGTAGAAGATCCCGGGGAGCTGTTTTTT	CASSQVEDPGELFF	NA	TRBV3-1	TRBJ2-2	NA
TGCAGCGTTGAAGGGGTCCACGAGCAGTACTTC	CSVEGVHEQYF	NA	TRBV29-1	TRBJ2-7	NA
TGTGCCAGTAAGGACGAGTTCAACACCGGGGAGCTGTTTTTT	CASKDEFNTGELFF	NA	TRBV19	TRBJ2-2	many
TGTGCCAGCAGCCAAGATGGACTAGCGGGAGTGGAGACCCAGTACTTC	CASSQDGLAGVETQYF	TRBD2	TRBV3-1	TRBJ2-5	few
TGCAGCGTTGGCCGACAGACCAGGGATACGCAGTATTTT	CSVGRQTRDTQYF	NA	TRBV29-1	TRBJ2-3	few
TGTGCCAGCAGCTTAGGTGTCCGGGGGGGACTAGCGGGAGTGAACGAGCAGTACTTC	CASSLGVRGGLAGVNEQYF	TRBD2	TRBV7-3	TRBJ2-7	few
TGTGCCAGCAGCAAACACAGGGGGCGTGAGACCGGGGAGCTGTTTTTT	CASSKHRGRETGELFF	TRBD1	TRBV11-1	TRBJ2-2	few
TGTGCCAGCAGCCAAGGGCTAATGGTCACTGAAGCTTTCTTT	CASSQGLMVTEAFF	NA	TRBV14	TRBJ1-1	NA
TGCAGTGCTAGTAGGGGGGGGACTAAAGCTTTCTTT	CSASRGGTKAFF	NA	TRBV20-1	TRBJ1-1	NA
TGTGCCAGCAGCTTAGAAGGGACTAGCGGGAGGGCCTACAATGAGCAGTTCTTC	CASSLEGTSGRAYNEQFF	TRBD2	TRBV7-6	TRBJ2-1	many
TGTGCCAGCAGTGAGGACTATGGCTACACCTTC	CASSEDYGYTF	NA	TRBV2	TRBJ1-2	few
TGCGCCAGCAGCTTTGGCGGGAGCTCCTACAATGAGCAGTTCTTC	CASSFGGSSYNEQFF	TRBD2	TRBV5-1	TRBJ2-1	many
TGTGCCAGCAGGAAATACAGGGGGGACTACGAGCAGTACTTC	CASRKYRGDYEQYF	TRBD1	TRBV6-1	TRBJ2-7	NA
TGTGCCAGCAGCGCCGACAGGGGGGTCGGGAGAAGTTCCTACAATGAGCAGTTCTTC	CASSADRGVGRSSYNEQFF	TRBD1	TRBV9	TRBJ2-1	NA
TGTGCCAGCTCCCGACTAACCACAGATACGCAGTATTTT	CASSRLTTDTQYF	NA	TRBV18	TRBJ2-3	NA
TGTGCCAGCAGTTTATCCACAGGGGGAGGCACCGGGGAGCTGTTTTTT	CASSLSTGGGTGELFF	TRBD1	TRBV28	TRBJ2-2	few
TGTGCCACCAGCAGAGAAAGGGGGAGTGATGAGCAGTTCTTC	CATSRERGSDEQFF	NA	TRBV15	TRBJ2-1	NA
TGTGCCAGCAGGAGCGGGAGGTCCCACAATGAGCAGTTCTTC	CASRSGRSHNEQFF	TRBD2	TRBV12-3/TRBV12-4	TRBJ2-1	NA
TGTGCCAGCGGCGCTAACTATGGCTACACCTTC	CASGANYGYTF	NA	TRBV3-1	TRBJ1-2	many
TGCAGCGTTGAAGAAGAGGGGTTTAGCACCGGGGAGCTGTTTTTT	CSVEEEGFSTGELFF	NA	TRBV29-1	TRBJ2-2	NA
TGTGCCAGCAGGCCCCCACCCGGGACAGACACAACCGGGGAGCTGTTTTTT	CASRPPPGTDTTGELFF	TRBD1	TRBV28	TRBJ2-2	NA
TGTGCCAGCAGTTTATTGCGGGGGGGCCGGGAGCAGTTCTTC	CASSLLRGGREQFF	TRBD2	TRBV27	TRBJ2-1	NA
TGTGCCAGCAGTTTCGGGACAGGGATGGGTAAAACTGAAGCTTTCTTT	CASSFGTGMGKTEAFF	TRBD1	TRBV12-3/TRBV12-4	TRBJ1-1	many
TGTGCTAGTGGTTACCGCACAGATACGCAGTATTTT	CASGYRTDTQYF	NA	TRBV12-5	TRBJ2-3	NA
TGTGCCAGCAGTTTATGGGCCGGGGAGCTGTTTTTT	CASSLWAGELFF	NA	TRBV12-3/TRBV12-4	TRBJ2-2	few
TGTGCCAGCAGCTGGGGGCGGGGAAGCCAAGAGACCCAGTACTTC	CASSWGRGSQETQYF	NA	TRBV7-9	TRBJ2-5	NA
TGTGCCAGCAGTTCAGCCTACGACAGGGTAGCCTACAATGAGCAGTTCTTC	CASSSAYDRVAYNEQFF	TRBD1	TRBV28	TRBJ2-1	many
TGTGCCAGCAGTGAAGGACAGGGCTCGGATACGCAGTATTTT	CASSEGQGSDTQYF	TRBD1	TRBV6-1	TRBJ2-3	few
TGTGCCATCAGTGGGGGGGGGCTGGACAATGAGCAGTTCTTC	CAISGGGLDNEQFF	NA	TRBV10-3	TRBJ2-1	many
TGTGCCAGCAGTGAAAACTTACGAGGGGATACGCAGTATTTT	CASSENLRGDTQYF	NA	TRBV2	TRBJ2-3	many
TGTGCCAGCATGGAGGAAAAACTGTTTTTT	CASMEEKLFF	NA	TRBV6-1	TRBJ1-4	NA
TGTGCCAGCAGTTTAGTAGACAGGGACAGTGGCTACACCTTC	CASSLVDRDSGYTF	TRBD1	TRBV12-3/TRBV12-4	TRBJ1-2	NA
TGTGCCAGTATACAACAGAGGATTGACTCACCCCTCCACTTT	CASIQQRIDSPLHF	NA	TRBV2	TRBJ1-6	many
TGTGCCAGCAGGGGACAGGTTATCGCCGGGGAGCTGTTTTTT	CASRGQVIAGELFF	TRBD1	TRBV6-1	TRBJ2-2	NA
TGTGCCAGTACAACTAGCGGGAGATCCGGGGAGCTGTTTTTT	CASTTSGRSGELFF	TRBD2	TRBV19	TRBJ2-2	NA
TGCGCCAGCAGACTAGCGGGGCTCTCCTACAATGAGCAGTTCTTC	CASRLAGLSYNEQFF	TRBD2	TRBV10-1	TRBJ2-1	NA